This is a list of T cell receptor beta chains from one sample in a study of HIV-infected patients and healthy controls. TCRdb processed the 5' RACE reads anew with MiXCR; each CDR3 protein has one entry. The data hold about 67,000 distinct CDR3 sequences, with around 17% observed a single time. Input material: CD4+ T cells from blood. These receptors were obtained from a human donor in good health. The CDR3 runs from the conserved cysteine through the conserved F or W. The D gene is left open where the match is weak. Not all rows give a size; the values are once, few, many and, for expanded clones, a class.

CDR3aa: CSASFGLAGGGNEQFF; CDR3nt: TGCAGTGCTAGCTTCGGACTAGCGGGGGGCGGCAATGAGCAGTTCTTC; v_gene: TRBV20-1; d_gene: TRBD2; abundance: -; j_gene: TRBJ2-1
CDR3aa: CATSDLGGELFF; CDR3nt: TGTGCCACCAGTGATTTGGGCGGGGAGCTGTTTTTT; v_gene: TRBV24-1; d_gene: -; abundance: -; j_gene: TRBJ2-2
CDR3aa: CASSLGLGADTQYF; CDR3nt: TGTGCCAGCAGTTTAGGGCTAGGCGCAGATACGCAGTATTTT; v_gene: TRBV12-3/TRBV12-4; d_gene: -; abundance: many; j_gene: TRBJ2-3
CDR3aa: CASSLGYRGRGDNEQFF; CDR3nt: TGTGCCAGCAGCTTAGGCTACAGGGGGCGGGGTGACAATGAGCAGTTCTTC; v_gene: TRBV7-8; d_gene: TRBD1; abundance: -; j_gene: TRBJ2-1
CDR3aa: CASSSTGHLIGEAFF; CDR3nt: TGTGCCAGCAGCTCTACGGGACATCTCATTGGGGAGGCTTTCTTT; v_gene: TRBV7-2; d_gene: -; abundance: few; j_gene: TRBJ1-1
CDR3aa: CSAPGTGTGSTGELFF; CDR3nt: TGCAGTGCTCCCGGGACCGGGACAGGCAGCACCGGGGAGCTGTTTTTT; v_gene: TRBV20-1; d_gene: TRBD1; abundance: few; j_gene: TRBJ2-2
CDR3aa: CASSLGLGYNSPLHF; CDR3nt: TGTGCCAGCAGTTTGGGGCTCGGCTATAATTCACCCCTCCACTTT; v_gene: TRBV27; d_gene: -; abundance: few; j_gene: TRBJ1-6
CDR3aa: CASSRGTGGPLGGYTF; CDR3nt: TGTGCCAGTAGCCGTGGGACAGGGGGCCCCTTGGGGGGCTACACCTTC; v_gene: TRBV19; d_gene: TRBD1; abundance: many; j_gene: TRBJ1-2
CDR3aa: CASSSLQNTEAFF; CDR3nt: TGTGCCAGCAGCTCCCTTCAGAACACTGAAGCTTTCTTT; v_gene: TRBV12-3/TRBV12-4; d_gene: -; abundance: many; j_gene: TRBJ1-1
CDR3aa: CASRVLVAGTQYF; CDR3nt: TGTGCCAGCCGGGTCCTTGTGGCGGGTACGCAGTATTTT; v_gene: TRBV2; d_gene: -; abundance: -; j_gene: TRBJ2-3
CDR3aa: CASSPIAGENTEAFF; CDR3nt: TGTGCCAGCTCACCAATTGCAGGAGAAAACACTGAAGCTTTCTTT; v_gene: TRBV18; d_gene: -; abundance: few; j_gene: TRBJ1-1
CDR3aa: CASTSPGLGTQYF; CDR3nt: TGTGCCAGCACCAGTCCCGGACTGGGGACCCAGTACTTC; v_gene: TRBV11-3; d_gene: -; abundance: -; j_gene: TRBJ2-5
CDR3aa: CASSLVLSGIAYEQYF; CDR3nt: TGTGCCAGCAGTTTAGTTCTCAGCGGGATAGCTTACGAGCAGTACTTC; v_gene: TRBV12-3/TRBV12-4; d_gene: TRBD2; abundance: few; j_gene: TRBJ2-7
CDR3aa: CASSLGELAGEVDEQFF; CDR3nt: TGTGCCAGCAGCTTAGGGGAGCTAGCGGGAGAGGTCGATGAGCAGTTCTTC; v_gene: TRBV7-2; d_gene: TRBD2; abundance: few; j_gene: TRBJ2-1
CDR3aa: CASSLSAGGQFF; CDR3nt: TGTGCCAGCAGCTTAAGTGCGGGGGGGCAGTTCTTC; v_gene: TRBV11-2; d_gene: TRBD2; abundance: few; j_gene: TRBJ2-1
CDR3aa: CASSLSLLAGAYNEQFF; CDR3nt: TGTGCCAGCAGTTTATCCCTACTAGCGGGGGCGTACAATGAGCAGTTCTTC; v_gene: TRBV28; d_gene: TRBD2; abundance: few; j_gene: TRBJ2-1
CDR3aa: CAISPAGGHGDTQYF; CDR3nt: TGTGCCATCAGCCCAGCGGGAGGGCACGGTGATACGCAGTATTTT; v_gene: TRBV10-3; d_gene: TRBD2; abundance: many; j_gene: TRBJ2-3
CDR3aa: CASSTSRSGAGNTIYF; CDR3nt: TGTGCCAGCAGCACATCCCGATCGGGCGCTGGAAACACCATATATTTT; v_gene: TRBV12-3/TRBV12-4; d_gene: -; abundance: many; j_gene: TRBJ1-3
CDR3aa: CASKSQWGTEAFF; CDR3nt: TGTGCCAGCAAGTCGCAGTGGGGAACTGAAGCTTTCTTT; v_gene: TRBV7-3; d_gene: -; abundance: -; j_gene: TRBJ1-1
CDR3aa: CASSTLVGTNSPLHF; CDR3nt: TGTGCCAGCAGCACCCTCGTAGGGACGAATTCACCCCTCCACTTT; v_gene: TRBV7-6; d_gene: -; abundance: -; j_gene: TRBJ1-6
CDR3aa: CASSSTGRQPQHF; CDR3nt: TGTGCCAGCAGTTCGACGGGACGGCAGCCCCAGCATTTT; v_gene: TRBV6-2/TRBV6-3; d_gene: -; abundance: few; j_gene: TRBJ1-5
CDR3aa: CASSRQGAEQYF; CDR3nt: TGTGCCAGCAGCCGGCAAGGGGCCGAGCAGTACTTC; v_gene: TRBV14; d_gene: -; abundance: once; j_gene: TRBJ2-7
CDR3aa: CASRKLNTEAFF; CDR3nt: TGTGCCAGCAGGAAACTGAACACTGAAGCTTTCTTT; v_gene: TRBV6-2/TRBV6-3; d_gene: -; abundance: few; j_gene: TRBJ1-1
CDR3aa: CASSPDRAPKNIQYF; CDR3nt: TGTGCCAGCAGTCCCGACAGGGCCCCCAAAAACATTCAGTACTTC; v_gene: TRBV7-2; d_gene: TRBD1; abundance: few; j_gene: TRBJ2-4
CDR3aa: CASGSPSGQGIDTQYF; CDR3nt: TGTGCTAGTGGTTCGCCCTCGGGACAGGGGATAGATACGCAGTATTTT; v_gene: TRBV12-5; d_gene: TRBD1; abundance: many; j_gene: TRBJ2-3
CDR3aa: CASSYGYSTGELFF; CDR3nt: TGTGCCAGCAGTTACGGGTACTCAACCGGGGAGCTGTTTTTT; v_gene: TRBV6-2/TRBV6-3; d_gene: -; abundance: many; j_gene: TRBJ2-2
CDR3aa: CASSSDRSLTEAFF; CDR3nt: TGTGCCAGCAGCTCTGACAGGTCGCTCACTGAAGCTTTCTTT; v_gene: TRBV7-2; d_gene: -; abundance: -; j_gene: TRBJ1-1
CDR3aa: CASSPGTSGGAFTDTQYF; CDR3nt: TGTGCCAGCAGCCCCGGGACTAGCGGGGGGGCCTTCACAGATACGCAGTATTTT; v_gene: TRBV11-3; d_gene: TRBD2; abundance: -; j_gene: TRBJ2-3
CDR3aa: CATSDAGANEKLFF; CDR3nt: TGTGCCACCAGTGACGCCGGGGCTAATGAAAAACTGTTTTTT; v_gene: TRBV24-1; d_gene: -; abundance: -; j_gene: TRBJ1-4
CDR3aa: CASSQQGRNQPQHF; CDR3nt: TGTGCCAGCAGCCAACAGGGACGCAATCAGCCCCAGCATTTT; v_gene: TRBV7-6; d_gene: -; abundance: -; j_gene: TRBJ1-5
CDR3aa: CASSLIGANVLTF; CDR3nt: TGTGCCAGCTCACTAATCGGGGCCAACGTCCTGACTTTC; v_gene: TRBV18; d_gene: -; abundance: -; j_gene: TRBJ2-6
CDR3aa: CASSTRGHYEQYF; CDR3nt: TGTGCCAGCAGTACCAGGGGGCATTACGAGCAGTACTTC; v_gene: TRBV12-3/TRBV12-4; d_gene: TRBD1; abundance: -; j_gene: TRBJ2-7
CDR3aa: CASSQDKATDTQYF; CDR3nt: TGTGCCAGCAGCCAAGATAAGGCCACAGATACGCAGTATTTT; v_gene: TRBV3-1; d_gene: -; abundance: few; j_gene: TRBJ2-3
CDR3aa: CASSQDPVLASGAYEQYF; CDR3nt: TGTGCCAGCAGCCAAGATCCGGTCTTGGCTAGCGGGGCCTACGAGCAGTACTTC; v_gene: TRBV3-1; d_gene: TRBD2; abundance: -; j_gene: TRBJ2-7
CDR3aa: CASSQDTLLRGNTIYF; CDR3nt: TGTGCCAGCAGCCAAGATACCCTTCTGAGGGGAAACACCATATATTTT; v_gene: TRBV14; d_gene: -; abundance: few; j_gene: TRBJ1-3
CDR3aa: CAWSPQMDYGYTF; CDR3nt: TGTGCCTGGAGTCCACAGATGGACTATGGCTACACCTTC; v_gene: TRBV30; d_gene: -; abundance: few; j_gene: TRBJ1-2
CDR3aa: CASKGFRFTGELFF; CDR3nt: TGCGCCAGCAAGGGGTTTAGGTTCACCGGGGAGCTGTTTTTT; v_gene: TRBV4-3; d_gene: -; abundance: few; j_gene: TRBJ2-2
CDR3aa: CASSLMRGPGGTDTQYF; CDR3nt: TGTGCCAGCAGCCTAATGAGGGGGCCCGGTGGGACAGATACGCAGTATTTT; v_gene: TRBV7-2; d_gene: TRBD1; abundance: -; j_gene: TRBJ2-3
CDR3aa: CASSPRTGSDTQYF; CDR3nt: TGCGCCAGCAGCCCCAGGACAGGGTCAGATACGCAGTATTTT; v_gene: TRBV4-3; d_gene: TRBD1; abundance: few; j_gene: TRBJ2-3
CDR3aa: CASSPLQGYEQYF; CDR3nt: TGTGCCAGCTCACCACTCCAGGGGTACGAGCAGTACTTC; v_gene: TRBV18; d_gene: -; abundance: few; j_gene: TRBJ2-7
CDR3aa: CASSGLGVEQFF; CDR3nt: TGTGCCAGCAGCGGATTGGGGGTTGAGCAGTTCTTC; v_gene: TRBV7-2; d_gene: -; abundance: -; j_gene: TRBJ2-1
CDR3aa: CSVETTGQFYNEQFF; CDR3nt: TGCAGCGTTGAGACGACAGGGCAGTTCTACAATGAGCAGTTCTTC; v_gene: TRBV29-1; d_gene: TRBD1; abundance: -; j_gene: TRBJ2-1
CDR3aa: CASRDRGLAVKQYF; CDR3nt: TGTGCCAGCAGAGATAGGGGACTAGCGGTGAAGCAGTACTTC; v_gene: TRBV28; d_gene: TRBD2; abundance: many; j_gene: TRBJ2-7
CDR3aa: CASSPRFRDSRGTDTQYF; CDR3nt: TGTGCCAGCAGCCCCCGTTTCCGGGACTCCCGAGGCACAGATACGCAGTATTTT; v_gene: TRBV3-1; d_gene: -; abundance: few; j_gene: TRBJ2-3
CDR3aa: CASTEGAGGGTGELFF; CDR3nt: TGTGCCAGCACTGAGGGAGCTGGAGGAGGCACCGGGGAGCTGTTTTTT; v_gene: TRBV12-3/TRBV12-4; d_gene: -; abundance: -; j_gene: TRBJ2-2
CDR3aa: CASAPAVWGASQPQHF; CDR3nt: TGTGCCAGCGCCCCAGCGGTTTGGGGGGCGAGTCAGCCCCAGCATTTT; v_gene: TRBV7-8; d_gene: -; abundance: few; j_gene: TRBJ1-5
CDR3aa: CASSQDPVGTEAFF; CDR3nt: TGTGCCAGCAGCCAGGACCCGGTGGGCACTGAAGCTTTCTTT; v_gene: TRBV7-9; d_gene: -; abundance: few; j_gene: TRBJ1-1
CDR3aa: CARRGGHNSPLHF; CDR3nt: TGTGCCCGGAGGGGGGGCCACAATTCACCCCTCCACTTT; v_gene: TRBV2; d_gene: -; abundance: many; j_gene: TRBJ1-6
CDR3aa: CASTANPTTGELFF; CDR3nt: TGTGCCAGCACAGCCAACCCCACCACCGGGGAGCTGTTTTTT; v_gene: TRBV6-5; d_gene: -; abundance: few; j_gene: TRBJ2-2
CDR3aa: CASSATLRRDTQYF; CDR3nt: TGTGCCAGCAGTGCAACCCTTAGACGAGATACGCAGTATTTT; v_gene: TRBV25-1; d_gene: -; abundance: few; j_gene: TRBJ2-3
CDR3aa: CASATTSLARSGEQFF; CDR3nt: TGTGCCAGCGCCACCACTTCACTAGCGAGAAGCGGTGAGCAGTTCTTC; v_gene: TRBV11-3; d_gene: TRBD2; abundance: few; j_gene: TRBJ2-1
CDR3aa: CSAGSSGGVWETQYF; CDR3nt: TGCAGTGCAGGGTCATCCGGGGGGGTGTGGGAGACCCAGTACTTC; v_gene: TRBV20-1; d_gene: TRBD2; abundance: -; j_gene: TRBJ2-5
CDR3aa: CASTPAYESLRTDTQYF; CDR3nt: TGCGCCAGCACCCCGGCCTACGAGAGTCTGCGGACAGATACGCAGTATTTT; v_gene: TRBV4-3; d_gene: -; abundance: few; j_gene: TRBJ2-3
CDR3aa: CTYLNKTGSSTDTQYF; CDR3nt: TGCACCTACTTAAATAAGACAGGGAGTAGCACAGATACGCAGTATTTT; v_gene: TRBV29-1; d_gene: TRBD1; abundance: few; j_gene: TRBJ2-3
CDR3aa: CASSKLYTGELFF; CDR3nt: TGTGCCAGCAGTAAACTATACACCGGGGAGCTGTTTTTT; v_gene: TRBV6-2/TRBV6-3; d_gene: -; abundance: -; j_gene: TRBJ2-2
CDR3aa: CASRWTATDTQYF; CDR3nt: TGTGCCAGCAGATGGACAGCGACAGATACGCAGTATTTT; v_gene: TRBV28; d_gene: -; abundance: few; j_gene: TRBJ2-3
CDR3aa: CAISESEAGSSYEQYF; CDR3nt: TGTGCCATCAGTGAGTCGGAGGCAGGGAGCTCCTACGAGCAGTACTTC; v_gene: TRBV10-3; d_gene: -; abundance: many; j_gene: TRBJ2-7